At least ten counts were recorded for the clone carrying this T cell receptor (beta chain). Its cognate antigen is unknown. CDR1 and CDR2 (germline): MNHNY, SVGAGI (reference sequence). The germline V and J ends were trimmed by 0 bases and 5 bases, with 11 bases remaining between them. This CDR3 is 15 amino acids long. These data originate in a study of human T cells and chemical hapten exposure. About the study: There were per-sample TCR yield variations, arising mainly from small pooled library volume differences. Findings and caveats of the study: No change in TCRs above 1 in 1000 frequency was produced by DPC sensitization.

Described time point: healthy volunteer bleed at 6 weeks. Unfractionated whole blood was the source from which total RNA was extracted. The library tagged individual cDNA molecules with unique molecular identifiers. Methods used by the authors: Samples held a median of around 100,000 TCRs, range roughly 20,000–750,000. TCRdb re-called the RACE reads through MiXCR, storing one row per CDR3 protein. The V and J calls reflect TCRdb's pipeline rather than the authors' work. Of tens of thousands of distinct CDR3 sequences listed, 4.5% to 5.5% are singletons. Sequencing used whole blood. The receptor's source is a human donor in good health. Some clones in this sample may be carry-over from other donors' samples. The chain has TRBV6-6 and TRBJ2-1; D not certain. DNA for the CDR3: TGTGCCAGCAGTTACTCCACGACGAAAAACAATGAGCAGTTCTTC. Protein: CASSYSTTKNNEQFF.